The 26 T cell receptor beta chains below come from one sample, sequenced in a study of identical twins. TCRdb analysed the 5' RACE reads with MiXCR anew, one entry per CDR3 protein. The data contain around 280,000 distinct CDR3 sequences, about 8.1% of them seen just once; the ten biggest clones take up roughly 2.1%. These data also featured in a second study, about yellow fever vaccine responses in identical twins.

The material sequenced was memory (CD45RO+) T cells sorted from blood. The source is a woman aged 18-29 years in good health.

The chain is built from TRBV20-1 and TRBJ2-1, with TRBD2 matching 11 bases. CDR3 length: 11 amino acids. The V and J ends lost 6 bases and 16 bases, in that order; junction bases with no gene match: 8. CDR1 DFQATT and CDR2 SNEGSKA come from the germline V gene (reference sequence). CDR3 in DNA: TGCAGTGCCGCGATAGCGGGGGGGGCATTCTTC. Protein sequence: CSAAIAGGAFF.

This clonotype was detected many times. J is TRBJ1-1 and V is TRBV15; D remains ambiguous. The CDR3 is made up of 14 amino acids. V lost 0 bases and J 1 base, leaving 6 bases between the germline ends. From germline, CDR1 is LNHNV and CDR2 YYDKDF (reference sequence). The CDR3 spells CATSRDKANTEAFF. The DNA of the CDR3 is TGTGCCACCAGCAGAGATAAAGCGAACACTGAAGCTTTCTTT.

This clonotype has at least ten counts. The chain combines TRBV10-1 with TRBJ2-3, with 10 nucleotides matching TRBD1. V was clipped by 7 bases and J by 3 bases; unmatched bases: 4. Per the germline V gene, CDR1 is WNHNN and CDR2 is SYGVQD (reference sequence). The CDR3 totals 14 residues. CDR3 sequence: CASKPGQGTDTQYF. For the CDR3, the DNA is TGCGCCAGCAAGCCGGGACAGGGGACAGATACGCAGTATTTT.

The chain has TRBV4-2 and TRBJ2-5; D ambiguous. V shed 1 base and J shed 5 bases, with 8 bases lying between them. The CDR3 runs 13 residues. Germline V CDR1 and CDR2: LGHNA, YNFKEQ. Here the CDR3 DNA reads TGTGCCAGCAGCCAAGGAGGCTACGAGACCCAGTACTTC. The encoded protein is CASSQGGYETQYF.

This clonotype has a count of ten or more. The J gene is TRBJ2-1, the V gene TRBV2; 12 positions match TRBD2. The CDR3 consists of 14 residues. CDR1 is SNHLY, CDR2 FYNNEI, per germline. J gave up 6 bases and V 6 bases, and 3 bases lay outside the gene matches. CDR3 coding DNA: TGTGCCAGCAGGGGACTAGCGGGCTTCAATGAGCAGTTCTTC. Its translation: CASRGLAGFNEQFF.

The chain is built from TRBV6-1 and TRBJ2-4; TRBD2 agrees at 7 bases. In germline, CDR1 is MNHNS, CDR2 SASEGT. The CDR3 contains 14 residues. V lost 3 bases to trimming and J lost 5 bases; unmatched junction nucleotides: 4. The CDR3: CASSDALAQNIQYF. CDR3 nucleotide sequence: TGTGCCAGCAGTGACGCACTAGCGCAAAACATTCAGTACTTC.

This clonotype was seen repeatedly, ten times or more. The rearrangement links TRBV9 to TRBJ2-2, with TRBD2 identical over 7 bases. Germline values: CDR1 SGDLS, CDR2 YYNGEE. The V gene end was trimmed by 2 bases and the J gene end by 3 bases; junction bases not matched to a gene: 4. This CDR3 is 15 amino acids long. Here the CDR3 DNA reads TGTGCCAGCAGCGTCTGGGGGGGAGACACCGGGGAGCTGTTTTTT. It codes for CASSVWGGDTGELFF.

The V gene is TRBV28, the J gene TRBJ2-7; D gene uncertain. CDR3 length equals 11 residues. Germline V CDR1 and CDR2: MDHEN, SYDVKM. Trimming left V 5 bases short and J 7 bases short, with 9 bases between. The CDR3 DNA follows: TGTGCCAGCAGTACATTTGGGGAGCAGTACGTC. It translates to CASSTFGEQYV.

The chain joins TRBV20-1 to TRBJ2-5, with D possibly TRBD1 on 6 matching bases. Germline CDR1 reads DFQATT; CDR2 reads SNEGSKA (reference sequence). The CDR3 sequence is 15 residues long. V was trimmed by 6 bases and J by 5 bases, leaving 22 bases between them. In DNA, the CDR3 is TGCAGTGCAAGGGATACAGGGTATAGAGGGGAGACCCAGTACTTC. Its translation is CSARDTGYRGETQYF.

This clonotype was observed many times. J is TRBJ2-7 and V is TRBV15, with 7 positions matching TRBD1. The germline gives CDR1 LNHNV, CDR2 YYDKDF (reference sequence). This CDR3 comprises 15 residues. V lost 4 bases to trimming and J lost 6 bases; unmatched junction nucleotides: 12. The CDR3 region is CATSIKGTALTEQYF. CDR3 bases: TGTGCCACCAGCATTAAGGGGACAGCTTTAACCGAGCAGTACTTC. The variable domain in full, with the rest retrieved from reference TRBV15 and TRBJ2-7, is DAMVIQNPRYQVTQFGKPVTLSCSQTLNHNVMYWYQQKSSQAPKLLFHYYDKDFNNEADTPDNFQSRRPNTSFCFLDIRSPGLGDTAMYLCATSIKGTALTEQYFGPGTRLTVT.

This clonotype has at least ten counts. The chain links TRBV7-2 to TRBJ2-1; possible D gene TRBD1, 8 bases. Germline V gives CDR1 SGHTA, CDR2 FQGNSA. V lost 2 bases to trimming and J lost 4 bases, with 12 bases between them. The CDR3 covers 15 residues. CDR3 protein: CASSLLQGGYNEQFF. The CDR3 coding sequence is TGTGCCAGCAGCTTATTACAGGGGGGGTACAATGAGCAGTTCTTC. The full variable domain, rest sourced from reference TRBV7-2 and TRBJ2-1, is GAGVSQSPSNKVTEKGKDVELRCDPISGHTALYWYRQSLGQGLEFLIYFQGNSAPDKSGLPSDRFSAERTGGSVSTLTIQRTQQEDSAVYLCASSLLQGGYNEQFFGPGTRLTVL.

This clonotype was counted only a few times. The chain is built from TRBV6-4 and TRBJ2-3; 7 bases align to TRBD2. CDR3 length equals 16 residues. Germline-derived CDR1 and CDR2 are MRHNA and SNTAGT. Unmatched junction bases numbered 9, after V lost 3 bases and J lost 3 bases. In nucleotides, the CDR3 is TGTGCCAGCAGTGAGCGCGGGGGTGCTGGTACAGATACGCAGTATTTT. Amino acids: CASSERGGAGTDTQYF.

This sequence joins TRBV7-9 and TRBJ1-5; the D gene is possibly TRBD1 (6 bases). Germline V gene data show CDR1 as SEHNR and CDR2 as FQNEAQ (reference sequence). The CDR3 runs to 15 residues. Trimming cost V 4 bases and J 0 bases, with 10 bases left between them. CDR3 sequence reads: CASSSTGYSNQPQHF. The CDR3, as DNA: TGTGCCAGCAGCTCAACAGGGTATAGCAATCAGCCCCAGCATTTT.

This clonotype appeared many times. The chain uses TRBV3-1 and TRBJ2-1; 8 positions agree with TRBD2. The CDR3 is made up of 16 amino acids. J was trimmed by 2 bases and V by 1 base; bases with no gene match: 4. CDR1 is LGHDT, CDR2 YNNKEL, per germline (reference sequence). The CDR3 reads CASSQATSGTYNEQFF. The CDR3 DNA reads TGTGCCAGCAGCCAAGCTACTAGCGGAACCTACAATGAGCAGTTCTTC.

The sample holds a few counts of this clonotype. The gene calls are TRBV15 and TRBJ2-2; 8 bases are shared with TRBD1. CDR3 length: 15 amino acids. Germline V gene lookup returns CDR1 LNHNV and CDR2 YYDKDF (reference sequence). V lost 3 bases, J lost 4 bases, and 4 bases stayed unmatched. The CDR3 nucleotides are TGTGCCACCAGCAGTGGACAGGGCGTCACCGGGGAGCTGTTTTTT. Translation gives CATSSGQGVTGELFF.

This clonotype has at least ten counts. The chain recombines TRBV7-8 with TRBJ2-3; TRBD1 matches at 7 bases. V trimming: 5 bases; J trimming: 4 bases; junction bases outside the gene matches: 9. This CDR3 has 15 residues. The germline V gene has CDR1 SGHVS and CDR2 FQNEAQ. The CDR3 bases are TGTGCCAGCAGCCGCGGCAGGGGGTGGCCAGATACGCAGTATTTT. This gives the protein CASSRGRGWPDTQYF.

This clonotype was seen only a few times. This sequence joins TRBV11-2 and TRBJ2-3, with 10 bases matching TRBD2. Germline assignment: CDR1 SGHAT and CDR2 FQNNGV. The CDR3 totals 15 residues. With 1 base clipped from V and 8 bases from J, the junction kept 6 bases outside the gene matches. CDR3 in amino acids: CASSLGTSGLVTQYF. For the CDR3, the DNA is TGTGCCAGCAGCTTAGGGACTAGCGGTTTAGTTACGCAGTATTTT.

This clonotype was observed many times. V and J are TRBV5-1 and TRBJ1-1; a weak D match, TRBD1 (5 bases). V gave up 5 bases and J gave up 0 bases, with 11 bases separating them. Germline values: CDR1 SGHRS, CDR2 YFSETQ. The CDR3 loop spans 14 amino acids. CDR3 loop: CASSRQNMNTEAFF. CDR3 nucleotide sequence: TGCGCCAGCAGTCGACAGAACATGAACACTGAAGCTTTCTTT.

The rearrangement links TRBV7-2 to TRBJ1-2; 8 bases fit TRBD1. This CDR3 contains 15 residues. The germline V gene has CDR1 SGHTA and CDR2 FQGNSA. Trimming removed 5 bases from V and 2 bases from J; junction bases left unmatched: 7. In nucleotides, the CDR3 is TGTGCCAGCAGCCAAGGGGACAGGCTGAACTATGGCTACACCTTC. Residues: CASSQGDRLNYGYTF. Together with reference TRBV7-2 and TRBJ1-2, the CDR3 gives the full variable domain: GAGVSQSPSNKVTEKGKDVELRCDPISGHTALYWYRQSLGQGLEFLIYFQGNSAPDKSGLPSDRFSAERTGGSVSTLTIQRTQQEDSAVYLCASSQGDRLNYGYTFGSGTRLTVV.

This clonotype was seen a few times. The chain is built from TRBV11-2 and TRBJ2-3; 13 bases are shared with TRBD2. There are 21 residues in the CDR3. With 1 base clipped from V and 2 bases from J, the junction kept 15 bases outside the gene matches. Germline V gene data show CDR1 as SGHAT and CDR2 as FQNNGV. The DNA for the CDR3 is TGTGCCAGCAGCTTAGGTATACCGGGACTAGCGGGGCCTTTCTCCACAGATACGCAGTATTTT. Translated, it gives CASSLGIPGLAGPFSTDTQYF.

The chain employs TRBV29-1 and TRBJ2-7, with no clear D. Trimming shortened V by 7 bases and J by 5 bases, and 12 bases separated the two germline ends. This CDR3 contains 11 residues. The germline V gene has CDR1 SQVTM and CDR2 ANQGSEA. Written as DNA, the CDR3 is TGCAGCGCCGCTCTTGCGGACGAGCAGTACTTC. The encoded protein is CSAALADEQYF.

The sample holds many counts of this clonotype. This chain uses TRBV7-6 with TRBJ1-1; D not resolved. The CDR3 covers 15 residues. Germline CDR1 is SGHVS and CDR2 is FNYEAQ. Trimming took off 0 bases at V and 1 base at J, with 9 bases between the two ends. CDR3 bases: TGTGCCAGCAGCTTAGCGAAGGTCGCGAACACTGAAGCTTTCTTT. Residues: CASSLAKVANTEAFF.

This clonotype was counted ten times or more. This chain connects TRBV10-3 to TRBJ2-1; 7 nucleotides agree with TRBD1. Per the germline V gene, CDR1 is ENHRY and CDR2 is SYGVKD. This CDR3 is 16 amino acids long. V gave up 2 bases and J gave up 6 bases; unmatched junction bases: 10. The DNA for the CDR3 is TGTGCCATCAGTGAGGACAGGGTGCTACTTGGCAATGAGCAGTTCTTC. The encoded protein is CAISEDRVLLGNEQFF.

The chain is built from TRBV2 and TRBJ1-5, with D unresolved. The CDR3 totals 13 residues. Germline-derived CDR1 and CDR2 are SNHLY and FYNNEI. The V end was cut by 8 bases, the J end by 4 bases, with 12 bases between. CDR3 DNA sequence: TGTGCCAGCGCTAGGACCCTAAATCAGCCCCAGCATTTT. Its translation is CASARTLNQPQHF.

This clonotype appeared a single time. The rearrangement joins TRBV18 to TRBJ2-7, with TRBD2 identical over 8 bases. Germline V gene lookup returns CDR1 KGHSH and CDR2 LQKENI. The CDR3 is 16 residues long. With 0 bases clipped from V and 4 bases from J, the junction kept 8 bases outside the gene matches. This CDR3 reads CASSPPAASGLYEQYF. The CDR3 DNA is TGTGCCAGCTCACCACCGGCCGCTAGCGGGTTGTACGAGCAGTACTTC.

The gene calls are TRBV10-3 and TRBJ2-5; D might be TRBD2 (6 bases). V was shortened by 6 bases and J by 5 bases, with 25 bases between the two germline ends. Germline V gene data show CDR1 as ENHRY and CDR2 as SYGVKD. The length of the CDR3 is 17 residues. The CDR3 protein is CAIRGTVEQGGGETQYF. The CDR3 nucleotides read TGTGCCATCAGAGGAACCGTCGAGCAGGGAGGCGGGGAGACCCAGTACTTC.